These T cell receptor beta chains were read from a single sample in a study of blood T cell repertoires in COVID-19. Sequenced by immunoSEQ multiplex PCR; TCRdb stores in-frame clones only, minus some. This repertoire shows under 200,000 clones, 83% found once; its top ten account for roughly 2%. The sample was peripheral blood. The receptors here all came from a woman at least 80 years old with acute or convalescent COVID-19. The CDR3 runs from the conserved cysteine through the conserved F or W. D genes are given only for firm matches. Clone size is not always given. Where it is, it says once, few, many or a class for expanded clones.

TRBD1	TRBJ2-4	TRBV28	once	CASLATGQVNIQYF	TGTGCCAGCTTAGCTACGGGACAGGTTAACATTCAGTACTTC
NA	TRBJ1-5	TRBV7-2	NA	CASRGLGNQLQHF	TGTGCCAGCAGGGGGCTGGGCAATCAGCTCCAGCATTTT
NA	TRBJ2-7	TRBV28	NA	CASSFSLQVLSYEQYF	TGTGCCAGCAGTTTCTCCTTACAGGTGCTCTCCTACGAGCAGTACTTC
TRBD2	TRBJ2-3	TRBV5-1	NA	CASSLRAGGQSDTQYF	TGCGCCAGCAGCTTGCGGGCGGGGGGGCAGTCAGATACGCAGTATTTT
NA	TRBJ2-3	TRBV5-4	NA	CASSLAVLDTQYF	TGTGCCAGCAGCTTGGCCGTTTTAGATACGCAGTATTTT
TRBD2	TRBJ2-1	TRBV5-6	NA	CASSSGLAGVYDEQFF	TGTGCCAGCAGCTCGGGACTAGCGGGAGTCTACGATGAGCAGTTCTTC
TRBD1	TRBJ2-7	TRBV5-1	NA	CASRGTGSFEQYF	TGCGCCAGCAGGGGGACAGGGTCCTTCGAGCAGTACTTC
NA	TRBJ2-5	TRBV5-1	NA	CASSEAPGTQETQYF	TGCGCCAGCAGCGAGGCACCCGGCACCCAAGAGACCCAGTACTTC
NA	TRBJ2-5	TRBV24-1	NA	CATSDPPKGGLVETQYF	TGTGCCACCAGTGATCCGCCAAAGGGGGGGCTAGTAGAGACCCAGTACTTC
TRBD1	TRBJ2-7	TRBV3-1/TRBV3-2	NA	CASSHRQGPYYEQYF	TGTGCCAGCAGCCACCGACAGGGGCCCTACTACGAGCAGTACTTC
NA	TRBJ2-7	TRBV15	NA	CATSLMLLDEQYF	TGTGCCACCAGCCTCATGTTACTAGACGAGCAGTACTTC
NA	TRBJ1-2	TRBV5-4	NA	CASSLQGGGGYTF	TGTGCCAGCAGCTTGCAAGGGGGTGGTGGCTACACCTTC
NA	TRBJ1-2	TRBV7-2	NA	CASSLGGGPDNYGYTF	TGTGCCAGCAGCTTAGGGGGGGGGCCCGATAACTATGGCTACACCTTC
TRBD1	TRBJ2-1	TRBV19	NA	CASSIASFGGQGFNEQFF	TGTGCCAGTAGTATAGCCTCATTCGGGGGACAGGGGTTCAATGAGCAGTTCTTC
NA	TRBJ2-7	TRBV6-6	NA	CASSYRQDSYEQYF	TGTGCCAGCAGTTACCGCCAGGACAGCTACGAGCAGTACTTC
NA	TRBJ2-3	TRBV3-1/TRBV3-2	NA	CASSFTDTQYF	TGTGCCAGCTCCTTCACAGATACGCAGTATTTT
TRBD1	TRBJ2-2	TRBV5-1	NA	CASSSTTGTGELFF	TGCGCCAGCAGCTCCACGACAGGGACCGGGGAGCTGTTTTTT
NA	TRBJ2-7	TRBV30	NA	CAWTPPPYGYEQYF	TGTGCCTGGACCCCCCCACCCTACGGCTACGAGCAGTACTTC
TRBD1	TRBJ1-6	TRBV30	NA	CAWSVPSGGNSPLHF	TGTGCCTGGAGTGTACCTTCAGGGGGTAATTCACCCCTCCACTTT
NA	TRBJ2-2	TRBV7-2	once	CASSLDTSWTGELFF	TGTGCCAGCAGCTTAGATACTAGCTGGACCGGGGAGCTGTTTTTT
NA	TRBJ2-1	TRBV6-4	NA	CASSVALSNEQFF	TGTGCCAGCAGTGTAGCTCTCTCCAATGAGCAGTTCTTC
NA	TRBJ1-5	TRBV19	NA	CASSFPQGYQPQHF	TGTGCCAGTAGTTTTCCTCAGGGTTATCAGCCCCAGCATTTT
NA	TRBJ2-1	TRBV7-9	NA	CASSLNVGEVDEQFF	TGTGCCAGCAGCTTAAATGTCGGGGAGGTAGATGAGCAGTTCTTC
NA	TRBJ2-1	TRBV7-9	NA	CASSLEPLLTNNEQFF	TGTGCCAGCAGCTTAGAGCCCCTTCTTACGAACAATGAGCAGTTCTTC
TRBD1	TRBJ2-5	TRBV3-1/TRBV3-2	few	CASSQDRGPETQYF	TGTGCCAGCAGTCAAGACAGGGGTCCAGAGACCCAGTACTTC
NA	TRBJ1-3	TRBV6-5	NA	CASSYLGLSGNTIYF	TGTGCCAGCAGTTACCTGGGGCTTTCTGGAAACACCATATATTTT
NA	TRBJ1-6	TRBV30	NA	CAWSVLDSRSPLHF	TGTGCCTGGAGTGTACTTGACAGCCGTTCACCCCTCCACTTT
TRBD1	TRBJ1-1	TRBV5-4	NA	CASTSGQSRTEAFF	TGTGCCAGCACCTCGGGACAGTCAAGGACTGAAGCTTTCTTT
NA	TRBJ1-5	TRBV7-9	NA	CASSLSSSNQPQHF	TGTGCCAGCAGCTTATCGAGTAGCAATCAGCCCCAGCATTTT
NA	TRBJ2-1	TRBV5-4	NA	CASSSSGGAAYNEQFF	TGTGCCAGCAGCTCCTCCGGCGGGGCGGCCTACAATGAGCAGTTCTTC
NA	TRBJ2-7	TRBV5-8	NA	CASSLAQGYEQYF	TGTGCCAGCAGCTTGGCTCAGGGCTACGAGCAGTACTTC
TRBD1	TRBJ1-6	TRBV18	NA	CASSPGQGDNSPLHF	TGTGCCAGCTCACCGGGACAGGGGGATAATTCACCCCTCCACTTT
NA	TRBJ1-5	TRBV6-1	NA	CASSEQGPWPQHF	TGTGCCAGCAGTGAGCAGGGTCCGTGGCCCCAGCATTTT
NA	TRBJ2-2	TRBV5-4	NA	CASSGEETTGELFF	TGTGCCAGCAGCGGGGAGGAGACCACCGGGGAGCTGTTTTTT
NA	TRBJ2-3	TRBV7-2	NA	CASSLGGGGTSTDTQYF	TGTGCCAGCAGCTTAGGTGGAGGGGGCACTAGCACAGATACGCAGTATTTT
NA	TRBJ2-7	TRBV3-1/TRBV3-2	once	CASSQELQSEQYF	TGTGCCAGCAGCCAAGAATTACAGAGCGAGCAGTACTTC
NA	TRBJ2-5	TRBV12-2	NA	CASTPSYVTGSETQYF	TGTGCAAGTACCCCCTCCTACGTAACAGGGTCGGAGACCCAGTACTTC
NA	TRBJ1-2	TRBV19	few	CASSIPTDSPDYGYTF	TGTGCCAGTAGTATCCCCACGGACAGTCCTGACTATGGCTACACCTTC
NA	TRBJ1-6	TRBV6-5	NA	CASGEVSSYNSPLHF	TGTGCCAGCGGGGAGGTGAGCTCCTATAATTCACCCCTCCACTTT
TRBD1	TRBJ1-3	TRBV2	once	CASSESRTGFGNTIYF	TGTGCCAGCAGTGAGTCCCGGACAGGGTTTGGAAACACCATATATTTT
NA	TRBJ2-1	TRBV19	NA	CASNLRDSHSYNEQFF	TGTGCCAGTAACCTGAGGGACTCCCACTCCTACAATGAGCAGTTCTTC
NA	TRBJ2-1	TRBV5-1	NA	CASSYDDYSYNEQFF	TGCGCCAGCAGCTATGATGACTATTCCTACAATGAGCAGTTCTTC
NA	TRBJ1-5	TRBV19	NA	CASSPQGSNQPQHF	TGTGCCAGTAGTCCCCAGGGTAGCAATCAGCCCCAGCATTTT
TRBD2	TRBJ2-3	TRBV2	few	CASSEFGTSGRAEDTQYF	TGTGCCAGCAGTGAATTCGGAACTAGCGGGAGGGCCGAGGATACGCAGTATTTT
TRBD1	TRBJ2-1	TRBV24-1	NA	CATSDTGGPYNEQFF	TGTGCCACCAGTGATACAGGGGGCCCCTACAATGAGCAGTTCTTC